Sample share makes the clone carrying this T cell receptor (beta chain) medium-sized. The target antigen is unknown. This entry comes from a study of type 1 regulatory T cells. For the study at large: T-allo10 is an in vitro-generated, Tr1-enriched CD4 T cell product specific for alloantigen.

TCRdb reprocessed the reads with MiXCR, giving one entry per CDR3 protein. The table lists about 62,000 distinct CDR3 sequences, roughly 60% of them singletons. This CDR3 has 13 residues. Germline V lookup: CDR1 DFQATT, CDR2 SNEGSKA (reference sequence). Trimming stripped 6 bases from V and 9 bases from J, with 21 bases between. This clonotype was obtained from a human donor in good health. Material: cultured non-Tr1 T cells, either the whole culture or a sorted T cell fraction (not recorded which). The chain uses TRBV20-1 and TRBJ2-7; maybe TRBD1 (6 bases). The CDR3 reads CSAPSWTAPGQYF. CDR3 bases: TGCAGTGCCCCATCGTGGACAGCTCCTGGGCAGTACTTC.